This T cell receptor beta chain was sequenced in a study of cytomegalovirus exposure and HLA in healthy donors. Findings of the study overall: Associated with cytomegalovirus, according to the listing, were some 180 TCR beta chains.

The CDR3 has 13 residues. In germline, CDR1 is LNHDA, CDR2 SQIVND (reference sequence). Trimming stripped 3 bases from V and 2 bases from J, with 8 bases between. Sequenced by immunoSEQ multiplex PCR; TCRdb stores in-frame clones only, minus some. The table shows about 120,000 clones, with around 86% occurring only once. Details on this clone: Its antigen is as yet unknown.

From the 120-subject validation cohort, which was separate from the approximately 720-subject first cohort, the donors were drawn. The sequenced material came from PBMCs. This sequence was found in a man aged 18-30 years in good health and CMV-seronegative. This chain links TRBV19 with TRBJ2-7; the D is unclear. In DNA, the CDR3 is TGTGCCAGTAGTATTGACGGAGCCTACGAGCAGTACTTC. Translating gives CASSIDGAYEQYF.